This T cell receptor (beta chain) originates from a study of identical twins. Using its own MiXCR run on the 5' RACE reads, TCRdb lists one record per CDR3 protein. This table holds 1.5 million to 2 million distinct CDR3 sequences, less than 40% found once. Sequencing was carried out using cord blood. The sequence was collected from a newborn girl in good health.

The chain's CDR3 is CASSLGDIGGGYTF. The CDR3 DNA reads as TGTGCCAGCAGCTTAGGGGACATAGGAGGTGGCTACACCTTC. The V call is TRBV7-2, the J call TRBJ1-2; perhaps TRBD1 as D (6 bases). Trimming pared 1 base from V and 7 bases from J, leaving 13 bases between. The CDR3 is 14 residues long. The germline gives CDR1 SGHTA, CDR2 FQGNSA.